This T cell receptor beta chain was captured by sequencing in a study of T and B cells in COVID-19 patients. For the study at large: Blood was sampled from COVID-19 patients who were either actively infected or recovered. Comorbidities linked to unfavorable COVID-19 outcome were present in about 90% of the 20 active-infection patients. Points from the study as a whole: Patients with COVID-19 reportedly showed strongly skewed T cell receptor beta variable and joining gene usage.

TRB rearrangements were amplified by multiplex PCR with BIOMED2 TRB-A/B primers. TCRdb re-analysed the multiplex PCR reads in MiXCR, keeping a single row per CDR3 protein. The sample yields approximately 7,200 distinct CDR3 sequences, roughly 34% seen once. Blood genomic DNA input for TRB amplification was 250-500 ng. In the case of this clonotype: What it binds is not known.

The V end was cut by 0 bases, the J end by 6 bases, with 12 bases between. Germline CDR1 and CDR2: LGHNA and YNFKEQ. CDR3 length: 15 residues. What was sequenced was blood. This receptor was obtained from a human donor who had recovered from COVID-19. The rearrangement links TRBV4-2 to TRBJ1-5; D is unclear. Written as DNA, the CDR3 is TGTGCCAGCAGCCAAGAAAGGGTAGTTGGTCAGCCCCAGCATTTT. Protein sequence: CASSQERVVGQPQHF.